This entry lists 26 T cell receptor beta chains sequenced from one sample in a study of blood T cell repertoires in COVID-19 (TCRdb year 2020). The method behind the library was the immunoSEQ multiplex PCR assay. Not all clones reach the TCRdb copy of this immuneACCESS table, which keeps in-frame sequences only. Checked studies attribute under half of the gap to unresolved V genes and leave the rest unexplained. Here the sample has over 250,000 clones; roughly 90% occur a single time. Under 2.5% of the sample is taken by the ten largest. The sample consisted of peripheral blood. Every receptor here comes from a man aged 45-65 years with acute or convalescent COVID-19.

The table lists this clone with a count of one. The chain combines TRBV6-5 with TRBJ2-7; no clear D. V was clipped by 8 bases and J by 6 bases, with 14 bases between them. The CDR3 consists of 12 residues. The V gene's germline CDR1 is MNHEY and CDR2 SVGAGI. CDR3 nucleotides: TGTGCCAGCGCGGTTCAGTTTGGCGAGCAGTACTTC. The encoded protein is CASAVQFGEQYF.

The chain employs TRBV7-9 and TRBJ1-1, with 8 bases identical to TRBD1. This CDR3 region has 15 residues. From germline, CDR1 is SEHNR and CDR2 FQNEAQ (reference sequence). Trimming cost V 3 bases and J 5 bases; bases outside gene matches: 8. CDR3 in DNA: TGTGCCAGCAGCTTCTTCCAGGGGGCTGGGACTGAAGCTTTCTTT. This encodes CASSFFQGAGTEAFF.

The chain's CDR3 is CAWSPPGQGGQHF. The CDR3 DNA is TGTGCCTGGAGTCCCCCAGGGCAGGGTGGCCAGCATTTT. The rearrangement links TRBV30 to TRBJ1-5, with D maybe TRBD1 (5 bases). Germline V gives CDR1 GTSNPN, CDR2 SVGIG (reference sequence). This CDR3 has 13 residues. V was trimmed by 2 bases and J by 12 bases, leaving 17 bases between them.

The rearrangement links TRBV27 to TRBJ2-1, with D tentatively TRBD2 (7 bases). There are 16 residues in the CDR3. V was clipped by 5 bases and J by 8 bases, with 22 bases between them. CDR1 is MNHEY, CDR2 SMNVEV, per germline (reference sequence). The CDR3 sequence: CASSLAGAGLLYEQFF. CDR3 DNA: TGTGCCAGCAGTCTGGCGGGGGCGGGACTACTGTATGAGCAGTTCTTC.

This clone was picked up one time. The V and J genes are TRBV7-6 and TRBJ2-2; TRBD2 agrees at 12 bases. Germline loops: CDR1 SGHVS, CDR2 FNYEAQ. The V and J ends lost 5 bases and 5 bases, in that order; junction bases with no gene match: 3. CDR3 length: 15 residues. This CDR3 reads CASSRGLAGTGELFF. The CDR3 DNA reads TGTGCCAGCAGCAGGGGACTAGCGGGTACCGGGGAGCTGTTTTTT.

The V gene is TRBV2, the J gene TRBJ2-1; 7 bases align to TRBD2. Germline-derived CDR1 and CDR2 are SNHLY and FYNNEI. J was trimmed by 10 bases and V by 8 bases; bases with no gene match: 11. This CDR3 comprises 13 residues. The CDR3 protein is CASRRGVLWEQFF. The CDR3 DNA reads as TGTGCCAGCCGCCGGGGGGTATTGTGGGAGCAGTTCTTC. The variable domain in full, completed from reference TRBV2 and TRBJ2-1, reads EPEVTQTPSHQVTQMGQEVILRCVPISNHLYFYWYRQILGQKVEFLVSFYNNEISEKSEIFDDQFSVERPDGSNFTLKIRSTKLEDSAMYFCASRRGVLWEQFFGPGTRLTVL.

The chain links TRBV15 to TRBJ1-2; D is uncertain. Germline V CDR1 and CDR2: LNHNV, YYDKDF (reference sequence). The CDR3 consists of 15 residues. V was shortened by 2 bases and J by 8 bases, with 18 bases between the two germline ends. This CDR3 is CATSRLPRGLEGYTF. CDR3 sequence (DNA): TGTGCCACCAGCAGACTACCGCGAGGGTTAGAAGGCTACACCTTC.

CDR3 amino acids: CASSALILTGNMAFF. CDR3 nucleotides: TGTGCCAGCAGCGCCCTTATATTGACAGGTAACATGGCTTTCTTT. This chain joins TRBV9 and TRBJ1-1; D is perhaps TRBD1 (6 bases). The CDR3 consists of 15 residues. V lost 3 bases to trimming and J lost 11 bases, with 23 bases between them. The germline V gene encodes CDR1 SGDLS and CDR2 YYNGEE.

The chain joins TRBV10-2 to TRBJ1-1, with TRBD1 matching 10 bases. CDR3 length: 15 amino acids. V lost 3 bases to trimming and J lost 4 bases; unmatched junction nucleotides: 5. Germline CDR1 reads WSHSY; CDR2 reads SAAADI. CDR3 in amino acids: CASSDRDRGGTEAFF. The CDR3 bases are TGCGCCAGCAGTGACCGGGACAGGGGTGGCACTGAAGCTTTCTTT.

The CDR3 coding sequence is TGTGCCAGCAGTGACGAGAACTACACTGAAGCTTTCTTT. Its protein product is CASSDENYTEAFF. This chain joins TRBV2 and TRBJ1-1, with D unresolved. V shed 3 bases and J shed 3 bases, with 8 bases lying between them. Germline V gene lookup returns CDR1 SNHLY and CDR2 FYNNEI. CDR3 length: 13 residues.

This clone was picked up one time. CDR3 DNA: TGTGCCACCAGTGCTGGAGGCAGGGGGCGTGCTACGACCCAGTACTTC. Amino acid sequence: CATSAGGRGRATTQYF. This chain joins TRBV24-1 and TRBJ2-5; TRBD1 agrees at 8 bases. J was trimmed by 7 bases and V by 5 bases; bases with no gene match: 14. This CDR3 region has 16 residues. CDR1 KGHDR and CDR2 SFDVKD come from the germline V gene.

The V gene is TRBV6-6, the J gene TRBJ1-5; D not resolved. Per germline, CDR1 MNHNY and CDR2 SVGAGI (reference sequence). V lost 5 bases, J lost 1 base, and 9 bases lay in between. The CDR3 consists of 14 residues. CDR3 in amino acids: CASSPPESNQPQHF. The DNA for the CDR3 is TGTGCCAGCAGTCCCCCCGAGAGCAATCAGCCCCAGCATTTT.

The V and J genes are TRBV20-1 and TRBJ2-7, with 7 positions matching TRBD1. The CDR3 extends over 11 amino acids. The germline CDR1 and CDR2 sequences are DFQATT and SNEGSKA (reference sequence). The DNA of the CDR3 is TGCAGCGGATTACAGGGGTTCGAGCAGTACTTC. Its protein is CSGLQGFEQYF.

V gene TRBV29-1 combines with J gene TRBJ2-5; the match to TRBD1 covers 7 bases. The length of the CDR3 is 13 residues. After removal of 5 bases from V and 2 bases from J, the junction contained 5 bases not matched to a gene. In germline, CDR1 is SQVTM, CDR2 ANQGSEA. CDR3 region: CSVSGDRQETQYF. The CDR3 nucleotides are TGCAGCGTTAGTGGGGACAGACAAGAGACCCAGTACTTC. Filled out from reference TRBV29-1 and TRBJ2-5, the complete variable domain reads SAVISQKPSRDICQRGTSLTIQCQVDSQVTMMFWYRQQPGQSLTLIATANQGSEATYESGFVIDKFPISRPNLTFSTLTVSNMSPEDSSIYLCSVSGDRQETQYFGPGTRLLVL.

The V gene is TRBV6-5, the J gene TRBJ1-2, with 7 bases identical to TRBD1. The germline V gene encodes CDR1 MNHEY and CDR2 SVGAGI. J was trimmed by 2 bases and V by 3 bases; bases with no gene match: 3. The CDR3 consists of 14 residues. CDR3 coding DNA: TGTGCCAGCAGTTATGGGACAGAGAACTATGGCTACACCTTC. Its translation is CASSYGTENYGYTF.

V and J are TRBV12-3 or TRBV12-4 and TRBJ1-5, with D perhaps matching TRBD1 (5 bases). V was clipped by 8 bases and J by 4 bases, with 12 bases between them. The CDR3 extends over 13 amino acids. This CDR3 reads CASQLQANQPQHF. Written as DNA, the CDR3 is TGTGCCAGCCAATTACAGGCTAATCAGCCCCAGCATTTT.

The chain recombines TRBV5-4 with TRBJ1-2; 8 nucleotides align to TRBD1. Germline V CDR1 and CDR2: SGHNT, YYREEE (reference sequence). The CDR3 sequence is 14 residues long. The V gene end was trimmed by 4 bases and the J gene end by 8 bases; junction bases not matched to a gene: 10. DNA of the CDR3: TGTGCCAGCAGCCCAGGACAGGGAGTGGGAGGCTACACCTTC. The encoded protein is CASSPGQGVGGYTF. Complete variable domain (other parts from reference TRBV5-4 and TRBJ1-2): ETGVTQSPTHLIKTRGQQVTLRCSSQSGHNTVSWYQQALGQGPQFIFQYYREEENGRGNFPPRFSGLQFPNYSSELNVNALELDDSALYLCASSPGQGVGGYTFGSGTRLTVV.

The chain has TRBV2 and TRBJ2-3; 8 bases are a match to TRBD1. CDR3 size: 14 residues. The V gene's germline CDR1 is SNHLY and CDR2 FYNNEI. The DNA for the CDR3 is TGTGCAAAGGGCGGGGCAGGGGGCGCAGATACGCAGTATTTT. Protein: CAKGGAGGADTQYF. Supplemented by reference TRBV2 and TRBJ2-3, the full variable domain reads EPEVTQTPSHQVTQMGQEVILRCVPISNHLYFYWYRQILGQKVEFLVSFYNNEISEKSEIFDDQFSVERPDGSNFTLKIRSTKLEDSAMYFCAKGGAGGADTQYFGPGTRLTVL.

The chain employs TRBV7-9 and TRBJ2-7, with 9 bases matching TRBD1. V gave up 4 bases and J gave up 5 bases; unmatched junction bases: 6. The germline V gene has CDR1 SEHNR and CDR2 FQNEAQ (reference sequence). The CDR3 is 14 residues long. CDR3: CASSYDRGYHEQYF. The CDR3 DNA reads TGTGCCAGCAGCTACGACAGGGGGTACCACGAGCAGTACTTC.

The chain has TRBV19 and TRBJ1-2; TRBD1 matches at 7 bases. V was clipped by 2 bases and J by 7 bases; unmatched bases: 4. From germline, CDR1 is LNHDA and CDR2 SQIVND (reference sequence). This CDR3 is built from 13 residues. CDR3 protein: CASSISQGVGYTF. CDR3 sequence (DNA): TGTGCCAGTAGTATAAGTCAGGGGGTTGGCTACACCTTC. Using reference TRBV19 and TRBJ1-2 for the parts outside the CDR3, the full variable domain is DGGITQSPKYLFRKEGQNVTLSCEQNLNHDAMYWYRQDPGQGLRLIYYSQIVNDFQKGDIAEGYSVSREKKESFPLTVTSAQKNPTAFYLCASSISQGVGYTFGSGTRLTVV.

The chain has TRBV5-4 and TRBJ2-7, with D tentatively TRBD1 (6 bases). The CDR3 loop spans 14 amino acids. Germline CDR1 SGHNT, CDR2 YYREEE (reference sequence). Trimming pared 3 bases from V and 5 bases from J, leaving 15 bases between. CDR3 sequence reads: CASSSPLRGDEQYF. The CDR3 DNA is TGTGCCAGCAGCTCCCCCCTCAGGGGAGACGAGCAGTACTTC.

The rearrangement uses TRBV18 and TRBJ1-6; no firm D call. This CDR3 spans 15 amino acids. V was clipped by 2 bases and J by 8 bases, with 13 bases between them. Germline V lookup: CDR1 KGHSH, CDR2 LQKENI. CDR3 amino acids: CASSPVLLRDSPLHF. For the CDR3, the DNA is TGTGCCAGCTCACCAGTCCTCCTAAGAGATTCACCCCTCCACTTT. The complete variable domain, with remaining parts taken from reference TRBV18 and TRBJ1-6, reads NAGVMQNPRHLVRRRGQEARLRCSPMKGHSHVYWYRQLPEEGLKFMVYLQKENIIDESGMPKERFSAEFPKEGPSILRIQQVVRGDSAAYFCASSPVLLRDSPLHFGNGTRLTVT.

This clone was seen once. The gene calls are TRBV14 and TRBJ1-4, with a tentative D call TRBD1 (5 bases). Between the trimmed V and J ends, which lost 8 bases and 5 bases, there was a span of 12 bases. The V gene's germline CDR1 is SGHDN and CDR2 FVKESK. CDR3 size: 13 residues. CDR3 protein: CASGRTRNEKLFF. CDR3 DNA sequence: TGTGCCAGCGGTCGGACAAGGAATGAAAAACTGTTTTTT. The whole variable domain, filled in from reference TRBV14 and TRBJ1-4, reads EAGVTQFPSHSVIEKGQTVTLRCDPISGHDNLYWYRRVMGKEIKFLLHFVKESKQDESGMPNNRFLAERTGGTYSTLKVQPAELEDSGVYFCASGRTRNEKLFFGSGTQLSVL.

This rearrangement joins TRBV6-5 to TRBJ2-2; 7 nucleotides line up with TRBD1. Germline V gene sequence: CDR1 MNHEY, CDR2 SVGAGI. This CDR3 region has 12 residues. J was trimmed by 7 bases and V by 6 bases; bases with no gene match: 2. The CDR3 DNA follows: TGTGCCAGCAGCCAGGGGGACGGGGAGCTGTTTTTT. Its translation: CASSQGDGELFF.

V and J are TRBV11-3 and TRBJ1-1; perhaps TRBD1 as D (5 bases). Germline CDR1 reads SGHNT; CDR2 reads YENEEA. This CDR3 has 14 amino acids. V was clipped by 1 base and J by 1 base, with 7 bases between them. CDR3 coding DNA: TGTGCCAGCAGCTTAGGACAGAAGAACACTGAAGCTTTCTTT. This gives the protein CASSLGQKNTEAFF. Together with reference TRBV11-3 and TRBJ1-1, the CDR3 gives the full variable domain: EAGVVQSPRYKIIEKKQPVAFWCNPISGHNTLYWYLQNLGQGPELLIRYENEEAVDDSQLPKDRFSAERLKGVDSTLKIQPAELGDSAVYLCASSLGQKNTEAFFGQGTRLTVV.

This clone appeared a few times. The chain employs TRBV27 and TRBJ1-6; TRBD1 might be the D (5 bases). Trimming took 7 bases from V and 8 from J, leaving 12 bases between them. The CDR3 consists of 13 residues. Germline CDR1 reads MNHEY; CDR2 reads SMNVEV (reference sequence). The CDR3 DNA sequence: TGTGCCAGCACCCCGGGGGAAGATTCACCCCTCCACTTT. Translated, it gives CASTPGEDSPLHF.